Shown below are 26 T cell receptor beta chains from a single sample sequenced in a study of T cells in Graves' hyperthyroidism and ophthalmopathy. Researchers took RNA transcripts and amplified the TCR beta CDR3 regions from them. Researchers ran a first-round RT-PCR on the TCR CDR3 using the HTBI primer set. In TCRdb, the multiplex PCR reads were re-called with MiXCR into one record per CDR3 protein. This table holds 550,000 to 600,000 distinct CDR3 sequences, under 60% found once. Source material: peripheral blood or thyroid tissue (not recorded which). All receptors derive from an adult woman with Graves' disease, either hyperthyroidism or ophthalmopathy (not recorded which).

This clonotype turned up a few times. The V and J genes are TRBV27 and TRBJ1-2; D possibly corresponds to TRBD1 (5 bases). V shed 3 bases and J shed 8 bases, with 19 bases lying between them. CDR1 and CDR2 from the germline V gene are MNHEY and SMNVEV (reference sequence). This CDR3 has 15 residues. In DNA form, the CDR3 reads TGTGCCAGCAGTTTCTCTACACACCGTGGGGGGGGCTACACCTTC. This translates into CASSFSTHRGGGYTF.

The V gene is TRBV2, the J gene TRBJ2-5, with a tentative D call TRBD2 (5 bases). CDR3 size: 15 residues. CDR1 is SNHLY and CDR2 is FYNNEI in the germline V gene. Between the trimmed V and J ends, which lost 6 bases and 7 bases, there was a span of 21 bases. CDR3 sequence: CASSLERRTYGTQYF. CDR3 bases: TGTGCCAGCAGCCTCGAGCGGCGGACCTACGGGACCCAGTACTTC.

V and J are TRBV29-1 and TRBJ1-5; TRBD1 matches at 8 bases. J was trimmed by 5 bases and V by 7 bases; bases with no gene match: 7. The length of the CDR3 is 13 residues. The germline gives CDR1 SQVTM, CDR2 ANQGSEA. CDR3 residues: CSAGQGGYQPQHF. CDR3 coding DNA: TGCAGCGCAGGACAGGGAGGCTATCAGCCCCAGCATTTT.

The V and J genes are TRBV2 and TRBJ2-2; the match to TRBD2 covers 10 bases. The CDR3 runs 15 residues. Germline values: CDR1 SNHLY, CDR2 FYNNEI. With 5 bases clipped from V and 6 bases from J, the junction kept 6 bases outside the gene matches. The CDR3: CASSRELAGAGELFF. The CDR3 region has the DNA TGTGCCAGCAGTAGGGAGCTAGCGGGAGCCGGGGAGCTGTTTTTT. Variable domain in full (rest from reference TRBV2 and TRBJ2-2): EPEVTQTPSHQVTQMGQEVILRCVPISNHLYFYWYRQILGQKVEFLVSFYNNEISEKSEIFDDQFSVERPDGSNFTLKIRSTKLEDSAMYFCASSRELAGAGELFFGEGSRLTVL.

The rearrangement uses TRBV18 and TRBJ1-2, with 7 bases fitting TRBD1. Germline assignment: CDR1 KGHSH and CDR2 LQKENI. There are 15 residues in the CDR3. V shed 3 bases and J 5 bases; nucleotides not matched to a gene: 9. The DNA for the CDR3 is TGTGCCAGCTCACCTTCAGGGGGGCCTCTTTATGGCTACACCTTC. The encoded protein is CASSPSGGPLYGYTF.

In its sample, this clonotype was seen a few times. The CDR3 protein is CSVAQGAADTQYF. The CDR3 bases are TGCAGCGTTGCGCAGGGAGCGGCAGATACGCAGTATTTT. V gene TRBV29-1 combines with J gene TRBJ2-3; D tentatively reads TRBD1 or TRBD2 (5 bases each). This CDR3 has 13 residues. V was cut by 4 bases and J by 4 bases, with 12 bases left in between. Germline V gene sequence: CDR1 SQVTM, CDR2 ANQGSEA.

This clonotype was found many times. This chain uses TRBV11-2 with TRBJ1-1, with unresolved D. The germline gives CDR1 SGHAT, CDR2 FQNNGV. Trimming took off 7 bases at V and 1 base at J, with 7 bases between the two ends. The CDR3 totals 12 residues. In nucleotides, the CDR3 is TGTGCCAGCACTTATTCGAACACTGAAGCTTTCTTT. Protein: CASTYSNTEAFF.

This chain joins TRBV5-1 and TRBJ2-7, with 10 bases aligning to TRBD2. V was clipped by 3 bases and J by 12 bases; unmatched bases: 12. The CDR3 is made up of 14 amino acids. Looked up from germline, CDR1 is SGHRS and CDR2 is YFSETQ. CDR3 sequence: CASSSGLADVSLYF. The CDR3 coding sequence is TGCGCCAGCAGCTCTGGACTAGCGGATGTGTCACTGTACTTC.

Ten or more counts support this clonotype. The chain employs TRBV5-6 and TRBJ2-5, with TRBD2 matching over 10 bases. CDR3 length: 16 residues. Germline CDR1 is SGHDT and CDR2 is YYEEEE. With V trimmed by 1 base and J by 2 bases, 5 bases remained unmatched. CDR3 amino acids: CASSLFGLAEQETQYF. In DNA, the CDR3 is TGTGCCAGCAGCTTGTTCGGACTAGCGGAGCAAGAGACCCAGTACTTC.

Ten or more counts support this clonotype. The CDR3 DNA is TGCAGTGCTAGGGGGCCAAAAGATGGAAACACCATATATTTT. It encodes CSARGPKDGNTIYF. This sequence joins TRBV20-1 and TRBJ1-3; TRBD1 might be the D (5 bases). Germline loops: CDR1 DFQATT, CDR2 SNEGSKA (reference sequence). This CDR3 is built from 14 residues. Trimming took 3 bases from V and 3 from J, leaving 12 bases between them.

The J gene is TRBJ1-2, the V gene TRBV9, with TRBD1 matching over 7 bases. The length of the CDR3 is 12 residues. The V gene's germline CDR1 is SGDLS and CDR2 YYNGEE. The DNA of the CDR3 is TGTACCAACAGGGGCCCCATGGATGGCTACACCTTC. It specifies CTNRGPMDGYTF.

This clonotype was seen at least ten times. This sequence joins TRBV28 and TRBJ1-1; D is ambiguous. The CDR3 runs 12 residues. Germline-derived CDR1 and CDR2 are MDHEN and SYDVKM. V dropped 7 bases and J dropped 11 bases, with 17 bases sitting between them. CDR3 DNA sequence: TGTGCCAGCACCTCGGGCCCTATCCCGGCTTTCTTT. It is translated as CASTSGPIPAFF.

This clonotype was seen many times. DNA of the CDR3: TGTGCCAGTAGTTCCGGGACCGCCCGGGCGAGAAACACCATATATTTT. Residues: CASSSGTARARNTIYF. This chain connects TRBV19 to TRBJ1-3, with D maybe TRBD1 (5 bases). Trimming removed 5 bases from V and 5 bases from J, with 19 bases in between. CDR1 and CDR2 from the germline V gene are LNHDA and SQIVND (reference sequence). This CDR3 region has 16 residues.

About this clonotype: Mismatch with germline at one junction end may stem from a read error. V usage is TRBV7-3 and J usage is TRBJ1-6, with a possible D match to TRBD1 (5 bases). The CDR3 has 15 residues. Germline CDR1 reads SGHTA; CDR2 reads FQGTGA. The CDR3 spells CASSHDDSSSSPLHF. Written as DNA, the CDR3 is TGCGCCAGCAGCCATGACGACAGTTCCAGTTCACCCCTCCACTTT.

The CDR3 protein is CASSEPRTGMTAEAFF. The CDR3 DNA reads TGCGCCAGCAGTGAGCCCAGGACAGGCATGACTGCTGAAGCTTTCTTT. This chain uses TRBV10-1 with TRBJ1-1; the match to TRBD1 covers 7 bases. Germline CDR1 WNHNN, CDR2 SYGVQD (reference sequence). Trimming took 2 bases from V and 6 from J; bases not matched to a gene: 12. The CDR3 is 16 amino acids.

This clonotype appeared many times. The chain uses TRBV15 and TRBJ1-5, with 8 bases matching TRBD1. The CDR3 totals 13 residues. Looked up from germline, CDR1 is LNHNV and CDR2 is YYDKDF (reference sequence). V was clipped by 6 bases and J by 5 bases; unmatched bases: 3. The CDR3 DNA is TGTGCCACCAGGGCGACAGGGGATCAGCCCCAGCATTTT. It codes for CATRATGDQPQHF.

CDR3 sequence reads: CASQREYGYTF. CDR3 sequence (DNA): TGTGCCAGTCAACGTGAATATGGCTACACCTTC. The gene calls are TRBV2 and TRBJ1-2, with unresolved D. V lost 9 bases, J lost 5 bases, and 10 bases lay in between. The CDR3 is 11 residues long. The germline gives CDR1 SNHLY, CDR2 FYNNEI. Looking up the rest from reference TRBV2 and TRBJ1-2 gives the full variable domain: EPEVTQTPSHQVTQMGQEVILRCVPISNHLYFYWYRQILGQKVEFLVSFYNNEISEKSEIFDDQFSVERPDGSNFTLKIRSTKLEDSAMYFCASQREYGYTFGSGTRLTVV.

The chain is built from TRBV5-1 and TRBJ2-7; 9 bases are shared with TRBD1. Germline V gene sequence: CDR1 SGHRS, CDR2 YFSETQ. The CDR3 is 15 residues long. The ends lost 2 bases at V and 0 bases at J; junction bases unmatched: 3. CDR3 region: CASSFRQGGSYEQYF. The CDR3 coding sequence is TGCGCCAGCAGCTTCAGACAGGGGGGCTCCTACGAGCAGTACTTC.

This clonotype was detected many times. The V and J genes are TRBV10-3 and TRBJ1-1; 8 bases are shared with TRBD1. The CDR3 runs 15 residues. Trimming took 5 bases from V and 7 from J; bases not matched to a gene: 12. The germline CDR1 and CDR2 sequences are ENHRY and SYGVKD. CDR3 DNA: TGTGCCATCAGTTATTCTCAGGGGGCATACGGTGAAGCTTTCTTT. Protein: CAISYSQGAYGEAFF.

This chain connects TRBV4-1 to TRBJ1-6; no firm D call. Germline V gene lookup returns CDR1 MGHRA and CDR2 YSYEKL. Trimming shortened V by 3 bases and J by 7 bases, and 10 bases separated the two germline ends. CDR3 length: 14 amino acids. CDR3 nucleotide sequence: TGCGCCAGCAGCCAGGGGAGGATGAATTCACCCCTCCACTTT. Translated, it gives CASSQGRMNSPLHF.

V and J are TRBV2 and TRBJ2-2; D is perhaps TRBD2 (6 bases). The CDR3 runs 15 residues. V lost 4 bases to trimming and J lost 0 bases, with 9 bases between them. Germline V gives CDR1 SNHLY, CDR2 FYNNEI. CDR3 DNA sequence: TGTGCCAGCAGTGTTTCTAGCGCGAACACCGGGGAGCTGTTTTTT. Encoded protein: CASSVSSANTGELFF.

The chain recombines TRBV6-4 with TRBJ2-2, with 7 nucleotides matching TRBD2. Germline CDR1 MRHNA, CDR2 SNTAGT. V trimming: 0 bases; J trimming: 6 bases; junction bases outside the gene matches: 7. This CDR3 spans 16 amino acids. CDR3 sequence (DNA): TGTGCCAGCAGTGACTCGACGGGGGGTATTTCCGGGGAGCTGTTTTTT. Translated, it gives CASSDSTGGISGELFF.

This rearrangement joins TRBV18 to TRBJ2-7; 9 bases line up with TRBD1. V shed 4 bases and J 4 bases; nucleotides not matched to a gene: 8. The CDR3 consists of 15 residues. The germline V gene has CDR1 KGHSH and CDR2 LQKENI. CDR3 protein: CASSQGQGIIYEQYF. The CDR3 DNA reads TGTGCCAGCTCACAAGGACAGGGGATAATTTACGAGCAGTACTTC.

This clonotype has a count of ten or more. The chain joins TRBV2 to TRBJ2-5; D may be TRBD2 (5 bases). V was cut by 8 bases and J by 5 bases, with 12 bases left in between. CDR1 and CDR2 from the germline V gene are SNHLY and FYNNEI. The CDR3 is 12 amino acids. CDR3 loop: CASAGVVETQYF. The CDR3 nucleotides are TGTGCCAGCGCCGGGGTCGTGGAGACCCAGTACTTC. The full variable domain, in which reference TRBV2 and TRBJ2-5 provide the parts outside the CDR3, is EPEVTQTPSHQVTQMGQEVILRCVPISNHLYFYWYRQILGQKVEFLVSFYNNEISEKSEIFDDQFSVERPDGSNFTLKIRSTKLEDSAMYFCASAGVVETQYFGPGTRLLVL.

J is TRBJ1-1 and V is TRBV6-1, with D unclear. Trimming stripped 5 bases from V and 1 base from J, with 14 bases between. CDR1 is MNHNS and CDR2 is SASEGT in the germline V gene. The CDR3 extends over 15 amino acids. Written as DNA, the CDR3 is TGTGCCAGCAGTTATCCGCCCCCGGGGAACACTGAAGCTTTCTTT. It encodes CASSYPPPGNTEAFF.

This clonotype was detected a few times. The J gene is TRBJ1-2, the V gene TRBV15; D not resolved. The CDR3 has 15 amino acids. Germline V gene lookup returns CDR1 LNHNV and CDR2 YYDKDF (reference sequence). Between the trimmed V and J ends, which lost 0 bases and 4 bases, there was a span of 12 bases. DNA of the CDR3: TGTGCCACCAGCAGAGAGACCCAGGCAATCTATGGCTACACCTTC. Amino acid sequence: CATSRETQAIYGYTF. Variable domain in full (rest from reference TRBV15 and TRBJ1-2): DAMVIQNPRYQVTQFGKPVTLSCSQTLNHNVMYWYQQKSSQAPKLLFHYYDKDFNNEADTPDNFQSRRPNTSFCFLDIRSPGLGDTAMYLCATSRETQAIYGYTFGSGTRLTVV.